Ten or more counts support the clone carrying this T cell receptor beta chain. V trimming: 5 bases; J trimming: 5 bases; junction bases outside the gene matches: 14. CDR3 length: 16 amino acids. CDR1 and CDR2 from the germline V gene are DFQATT and SNEGSKA (reference sequence). The data belong to a study of regulatory T cells in long-lasting Graves disease. Both iRepertoire HTBI primers and Arm-PCR of CDR3 regions were used to build the TCR beta libraries. TCRdb itself ran the multiplex PCR reads through MiXCR, one entry per CDR3 protein. The data show hundreds of thousands of distinct CDR3 sequences, roughly 14% seen once. Time point of the sample: newly diagnosed GD, antithyroid drugs for less than 3 months. Researchers made the TCR library from RNA that was extracted from PBMCs. These records were also assigned to another study, of T cells in Graves' hyperthyroidism and ophthalmopathy. Turning to that study: Clinical symptoms, serum thyroxine, TRAb, thyroid ultrasound and orbital computed tomography established diagnosis. An initial round of RT-PCR targeting the TCR CDR3 relied on the HTBI primer set.

This sequence was found in a man under 40 with Graves disease. The sequencing used peripheral blood mononuclear cells (PBMCs), collected at new diagnosis, from a patient treated with antithyroid drugs. The chain employs TRBV20-1 and TRBJ2-2; 7 nucleotides line up with TRBD1. This CDR3 is CSAPDYGQVGTGELFF. In DNA, the CDR3 is TGCAGTGCTCCAGACTACGGACAGGTTGGGACCGGGGAGCTGTTTTTT.